The present T cell receptor (beta chain) was sequenced within a study of CD8 T cells in ankylosing spondylitis. Looked up from germline, CDR1 is LGHNT and CDR2 is FRNRAP. The CDR3 loop spans 14 amino acids. Trimming cost V 6 bases and J 7 bases; bases outside gene matches: 9. This clonotype was counted many times. TCRdb ran MiXCR on the 5' RACE reads and lists one entry per CDR3 protein. Of under 300,000 distinct CDR3 sequences detected, under 12% appear once; the ten largest clones hold 2% to 3%. The sequence was collected from a male donor with ankylosing spondylitis or in good health (not recorded which). The chain recombines TRBV12-5 with TRBJ2-4, with 7 nucleotides matching TRBD1. Sequenced sample: blood, either unsorted or a sorted T cell fraction (not recorded which). Here the CDR3 DNA reads TGTGCTAGTGGCCCTAGGACAGGAGCGAACATTCAGTACTTC. Protein product: CASGPRTGANIQYF.